The entry below gives a single T cell receptor (beta chain) sequence along with its context. This clonotype was picked up a small number of times. Its binding antigen is unknown. There are no base qualities to consult, and no much larger clone falls within one base. This record comes from a study of T-cell memory formation after mild COVID-19 (dated by TCRdb to about 2021). Turning to the overall study: TCR sequence clusters from the two donors were found to be largely donor specific. In two donors, T-cell clones that expanded and contracted after mild COVID-19 were tracked by sequencing TCRalpha and TCRbeta repertoires over time. The cohort comprised two young, previously healthy adult volunteers, one female and one male. Overall study outcomes, separate from this receptor: Only two mild cases were covered in the study, and larger cohorts including severe cases with pre-infection samples were considered necessary. Whether the second-wave clones peaking on day 37 were SARS-CoV-2 specific was not confirmed. Contracting CD4+ clones appeared mostly in the CM and EM memory subsets, whereas CD8+ clones were enriched in EMRA. Some responding clones were found in pre-infection memory, which suggests that pre-existing cross-reactive memory T cells took part in the SARS-CoV-2 response. From day 15 to 85, contracting clones showed balanced CD4/CD8 phenotypes, whereas a second wave of clones that expanded from day 15 to 37 leaned towards CD4+.

The data were produced on an Illumina NovaSeq 6000. TCRalpha and TCRbeta cDNA libraries were built by 5'RACE with constant-segment primers, adding sample barcodes and unique molecular identifiers. Trizol reagent was used to extract RNA from every sample. Libraries were amplified in two PCR steps, with a second sample barcode and Illumina TruSeq adapters added in the second step. Sequencing of libraries was performed on an Illumina NovaSeq with 2 x 150 bp paired-end reads. Processing in the source paper ran as follows. With migec v1.2.7, reads were demultiplexed and then collapsed into UMI-guided consensus sequences. Using mixcr v2.1.11, UMI consensuses were aligned to TRA and TRB V and J templates and then assembled into clonotypes. A clonotype was counted as expanded or contracted only when both edgeR and NoisET called the clonotype significant, with the noise models trained on biological replicates. For edgeR calls, a false discovery rate-adjusted p below 0.01 and a log2 fold-change threshold of 1 were applied. As an exploratory analysis of dynamics, max-normalized trajectories of the 1000 most abundant clonotypes were examined by PCA with hierarchical clustering. Separately sequenced CD4+ and CD8+ repertoires were used to assign a CD4 or CD8 phenotype to each responding clone. TCRdb trimmed the raw reads at Q25, called clones with MiXCR and kept productive beta chains. Rows matching on CDR3 protein sequence are summarized as one entry with the most common DNA and genes. TCRdb's processing, not the study's, gives the V and J calls here. For this sample there are around 370,000 distinct CDR3 sequences; around a fifth appear just once. In total, the top ten clones hold under 15% of the sample.

Ficoll-Paque density gradient centrifugation was the method used to isolate PBMCs. The sequenced sample was PBMCs or a T cell subset sorted from them (not recorded which). The clonotype comes from an adult woman who had mild COVID-19 (a few samples of this study predate the infection). The sample titles of this study are shuffled in the database, so cell type and time point are left out; the donor was told from shared clones.

The DNA sequence is given as TGTGCCATCAGTGCAAGAGGGCTCGGAAAGGGGGAGCAGTACTTC. This encodes CAISARGLGKGEQYF. The V and J genes are TRBV10-3 and TRBJ2-7; the D gene cannot be resolved beyond TRBD1 or TRBD2, each matching 5 bases. Trimming costs V 4 bases and J 7 bases, and their ends lie 20 bases apart. The germline V gene gives CDR1 as ENHRY and CDR2 as SYGVKD. The CDR3 runs 15 amino acids, cysteine and phenylalanine included. The only DNA kept is the CDR3, 45 bases in frame from the first base.